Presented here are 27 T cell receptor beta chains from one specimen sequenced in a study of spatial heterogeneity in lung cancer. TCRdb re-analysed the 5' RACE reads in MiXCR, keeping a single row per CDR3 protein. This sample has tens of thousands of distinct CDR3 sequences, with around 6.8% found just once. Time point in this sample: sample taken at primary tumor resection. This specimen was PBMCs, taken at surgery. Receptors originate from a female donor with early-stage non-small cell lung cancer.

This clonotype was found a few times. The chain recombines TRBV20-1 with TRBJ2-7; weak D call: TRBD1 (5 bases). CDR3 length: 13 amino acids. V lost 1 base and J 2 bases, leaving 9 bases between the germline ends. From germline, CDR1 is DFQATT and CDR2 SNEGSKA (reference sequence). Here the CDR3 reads CSARADSTYEQYF. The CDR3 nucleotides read TGCAGTGCTAGAGCCGACAGCACCTACGAGCAGTACTTC.

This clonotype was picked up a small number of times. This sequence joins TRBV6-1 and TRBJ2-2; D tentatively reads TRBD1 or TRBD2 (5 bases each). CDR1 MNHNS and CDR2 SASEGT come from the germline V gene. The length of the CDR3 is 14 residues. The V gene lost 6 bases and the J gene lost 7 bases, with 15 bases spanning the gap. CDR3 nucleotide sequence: TGTGCCAGCAGACTGGGACCTTGGGGCGGGGAGCTGTTTTTT. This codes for CASRLGPWGGELFF.

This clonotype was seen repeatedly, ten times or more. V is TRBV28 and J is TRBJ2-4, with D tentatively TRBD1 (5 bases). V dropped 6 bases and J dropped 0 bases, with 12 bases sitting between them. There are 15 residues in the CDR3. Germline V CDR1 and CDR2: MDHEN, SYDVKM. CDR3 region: CASSQTDLAKNIQYF. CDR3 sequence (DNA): TGTGCCAGCAGCCAGACAGATCTAGCCAAAAACATTCAGTACTTC.

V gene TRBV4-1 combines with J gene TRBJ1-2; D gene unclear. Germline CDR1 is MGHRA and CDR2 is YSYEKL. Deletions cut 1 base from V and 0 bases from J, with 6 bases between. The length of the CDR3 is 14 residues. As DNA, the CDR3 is TGCGCCAGCAGCCAAGCTTCCGCTAACTATGGCTACACCTTC. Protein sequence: CASSQASANYGYTF.

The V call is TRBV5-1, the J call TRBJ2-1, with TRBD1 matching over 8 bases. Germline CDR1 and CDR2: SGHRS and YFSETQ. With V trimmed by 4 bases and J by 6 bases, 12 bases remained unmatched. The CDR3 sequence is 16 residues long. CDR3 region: CASSRIQGVVSNEQFF. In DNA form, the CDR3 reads TGCGCCAGCAGCCGCATACAGGGGGTGGTGTCCAATGAGCAGTTCTTC. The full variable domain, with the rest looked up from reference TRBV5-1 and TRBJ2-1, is KAGVTQTPRYLIKTRGQQVTLSCSPISGHRSVSWYQQTPGQGLQFLFEYFSETQRNKGNFPGRFSGRQFSNSRSEMNVSTLELGDSALYLCASSRIQGVVSNEQFFGPGTRLTVL.

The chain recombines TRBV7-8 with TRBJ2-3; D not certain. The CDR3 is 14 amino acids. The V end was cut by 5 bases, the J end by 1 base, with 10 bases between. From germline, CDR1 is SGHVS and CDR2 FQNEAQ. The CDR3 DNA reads TGTGCCAGCAGCCGAAGGAGAGGCACAGATACGCAGTATTTT. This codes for CASSRRRGTDTQYF.

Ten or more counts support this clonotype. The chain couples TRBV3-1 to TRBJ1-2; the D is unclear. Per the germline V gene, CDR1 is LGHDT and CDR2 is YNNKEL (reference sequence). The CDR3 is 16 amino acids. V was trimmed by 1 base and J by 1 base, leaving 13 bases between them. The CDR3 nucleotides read TGTGCCAGCAGCCAAGTGAGGAACCTTAATAACTATGGCTACACCTTC. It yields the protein CASSQVRNLNNYGYTF.

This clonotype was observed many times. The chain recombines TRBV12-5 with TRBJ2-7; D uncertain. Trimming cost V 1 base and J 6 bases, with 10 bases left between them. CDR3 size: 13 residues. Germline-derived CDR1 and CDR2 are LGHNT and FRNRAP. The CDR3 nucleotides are TGTGCTAGTGGTTTGGGCTACTCTACCGAGCAGTACTTC. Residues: CASGLGYSTEQYF.

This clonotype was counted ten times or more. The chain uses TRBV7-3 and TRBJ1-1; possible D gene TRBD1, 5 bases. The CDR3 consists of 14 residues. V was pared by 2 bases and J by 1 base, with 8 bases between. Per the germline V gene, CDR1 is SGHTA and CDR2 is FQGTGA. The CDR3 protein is CASSLQGENTEAFF. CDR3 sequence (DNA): TGTGCCAGCAGCTTACAAGGGGAGAACACTGAAGCTTTCTTT.

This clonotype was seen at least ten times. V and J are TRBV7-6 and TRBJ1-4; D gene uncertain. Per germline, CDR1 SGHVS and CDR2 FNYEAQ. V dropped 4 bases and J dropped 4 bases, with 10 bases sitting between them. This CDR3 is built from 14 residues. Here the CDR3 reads CASSSSGVNEKLFF. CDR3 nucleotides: TGTGCCAGCAGCTCCTCAGGAGTTAATGAAAAACTGTTTTTT.

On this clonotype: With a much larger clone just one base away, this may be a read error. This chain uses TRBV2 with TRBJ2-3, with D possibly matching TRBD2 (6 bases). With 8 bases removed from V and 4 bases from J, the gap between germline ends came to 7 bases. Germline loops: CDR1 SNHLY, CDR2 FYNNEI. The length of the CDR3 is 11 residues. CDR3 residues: CASGRSDTQYF. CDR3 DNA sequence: TGTGCCAGCGGGAGGTCAGATACGCAGTATTTT.

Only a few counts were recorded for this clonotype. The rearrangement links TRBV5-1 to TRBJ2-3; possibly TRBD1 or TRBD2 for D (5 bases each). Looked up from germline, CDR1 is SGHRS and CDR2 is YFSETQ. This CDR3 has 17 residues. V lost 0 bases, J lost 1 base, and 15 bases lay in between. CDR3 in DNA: TGCGCCAGCAGCTTGGCCGGACACGGGGCGGGCACAGATACGCAGTATTTT. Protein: CASSLAGHGAGTDTQYF.

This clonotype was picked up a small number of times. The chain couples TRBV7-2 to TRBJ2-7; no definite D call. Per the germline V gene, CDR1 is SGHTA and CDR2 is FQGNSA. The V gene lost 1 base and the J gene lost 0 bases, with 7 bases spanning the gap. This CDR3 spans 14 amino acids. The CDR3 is CASSLEGSSYEQYF. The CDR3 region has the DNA TGTGCCAGCAGCTTAGAAGGCAGCTCCTACGAGCAGTACTTC.

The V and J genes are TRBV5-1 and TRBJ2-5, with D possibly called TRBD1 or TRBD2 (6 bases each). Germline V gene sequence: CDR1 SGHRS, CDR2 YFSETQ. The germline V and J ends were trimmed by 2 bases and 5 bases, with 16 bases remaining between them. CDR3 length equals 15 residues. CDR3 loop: CASSFGNRDWETQYF. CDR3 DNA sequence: TGCGCCAGCAGCTTTGGTAACAGGGACTGGGAGACCCAGTACTTC.

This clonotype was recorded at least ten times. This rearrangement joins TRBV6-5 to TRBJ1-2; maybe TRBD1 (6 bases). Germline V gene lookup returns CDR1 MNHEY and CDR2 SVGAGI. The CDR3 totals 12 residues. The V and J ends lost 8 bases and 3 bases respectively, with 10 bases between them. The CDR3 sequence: CASGQTYYGYTF. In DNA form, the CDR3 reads TGTGCCAGCGGACAGACCTACTATGGCTACACCTTC.

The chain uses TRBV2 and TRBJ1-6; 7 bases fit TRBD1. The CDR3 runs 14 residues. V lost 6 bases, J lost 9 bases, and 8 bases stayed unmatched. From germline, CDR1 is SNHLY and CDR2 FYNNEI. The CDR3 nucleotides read TGTGCCAGCAGGGGCACAGGGGAGGGTTCACCCCTCCACTTT. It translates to CASRGTGEGSPLHF. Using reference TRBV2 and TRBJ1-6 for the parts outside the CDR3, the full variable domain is EPEVTQTPSHQVTQMGQEVILRCVPISNHLYFYWYRQILGQKVEFLVSFYNNEISEKSEIFDDQFSVERPDGSNFTLKIRSTKLEDSAMYFCASRGTGEGSPLHFGNGTRLTVT.

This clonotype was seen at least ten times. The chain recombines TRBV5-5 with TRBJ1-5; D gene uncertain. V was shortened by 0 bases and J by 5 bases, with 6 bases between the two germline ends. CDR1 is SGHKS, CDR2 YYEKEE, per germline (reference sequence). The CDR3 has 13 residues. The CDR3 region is CASSLEMDQPQHF. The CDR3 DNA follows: TGTGCCAGCAGCTTGGAAATGGATCAGCCCCAGCATTTT.

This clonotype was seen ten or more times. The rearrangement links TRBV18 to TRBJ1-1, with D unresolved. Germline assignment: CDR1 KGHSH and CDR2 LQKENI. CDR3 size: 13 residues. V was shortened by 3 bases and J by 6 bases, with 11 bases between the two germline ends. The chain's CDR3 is CASSPLYSPEAFF. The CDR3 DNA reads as TGTGCCAGCTCACCCCTATATAGTCCTGAAGCTTTCTTT.

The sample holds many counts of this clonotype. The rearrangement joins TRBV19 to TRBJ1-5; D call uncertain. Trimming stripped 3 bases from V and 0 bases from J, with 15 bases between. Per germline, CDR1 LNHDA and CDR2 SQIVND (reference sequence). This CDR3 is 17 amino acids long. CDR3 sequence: CASSIMVAGGSNQPQHF. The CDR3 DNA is TGTGCCAGTAGTATTATGGTTGCTGGCGGTAGCAATCAGCCCCAGCATTTT.

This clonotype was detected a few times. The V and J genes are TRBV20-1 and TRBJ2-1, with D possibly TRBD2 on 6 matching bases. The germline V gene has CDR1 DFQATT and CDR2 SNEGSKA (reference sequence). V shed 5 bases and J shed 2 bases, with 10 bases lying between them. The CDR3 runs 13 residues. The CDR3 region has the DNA TGCAGTGCTCGGGACTCCCCCTACAATGAGCAGTTCTTC. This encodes CSARDSPYNEQFF.

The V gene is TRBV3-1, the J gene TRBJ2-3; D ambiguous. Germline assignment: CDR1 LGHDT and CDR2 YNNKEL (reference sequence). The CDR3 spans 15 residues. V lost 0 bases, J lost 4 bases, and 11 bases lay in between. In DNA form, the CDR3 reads TGTGCCAGCAGCCAAGAAATGCGACCGTCAGATACGCAGTATTTT. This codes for CASSQEMRPSDTQYF.

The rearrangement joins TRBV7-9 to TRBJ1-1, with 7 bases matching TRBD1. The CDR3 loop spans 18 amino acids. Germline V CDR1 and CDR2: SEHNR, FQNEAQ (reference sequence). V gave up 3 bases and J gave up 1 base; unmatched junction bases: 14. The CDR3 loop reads CASSFFILETGPNTEAFF. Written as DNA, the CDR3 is TGTGCCAGCAGCTTTTTTATTTTGGAGACAGGGCCGAACACTGAAGCTTTCTTT.

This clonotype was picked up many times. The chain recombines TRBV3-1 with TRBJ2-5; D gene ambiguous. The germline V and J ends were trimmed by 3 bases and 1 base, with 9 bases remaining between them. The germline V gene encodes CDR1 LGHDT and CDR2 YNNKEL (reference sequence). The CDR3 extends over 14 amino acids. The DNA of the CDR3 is TGTGCCAGCAGCCACGGACGAGGCCAAGAGACCCAGTACTTC. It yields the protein CASSHGRGQETQYF.

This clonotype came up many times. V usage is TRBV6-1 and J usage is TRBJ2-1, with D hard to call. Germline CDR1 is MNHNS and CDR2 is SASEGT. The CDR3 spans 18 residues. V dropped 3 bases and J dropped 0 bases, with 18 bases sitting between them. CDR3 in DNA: TGTGCCAGCAGTGACCGCCTGTTGCCGGCGAGCTCCTACAATGAGCAGTTCTTC. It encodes CASSDRLLPASSYNEQFF.

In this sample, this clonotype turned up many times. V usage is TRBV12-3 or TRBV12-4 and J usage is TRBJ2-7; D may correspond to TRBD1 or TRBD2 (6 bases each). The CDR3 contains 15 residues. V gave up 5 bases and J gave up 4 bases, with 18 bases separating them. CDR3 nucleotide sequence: TGTGCCAGCAGTCTGCCCCCCGGGGGCGAATACGAGCAGTACTTC. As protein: CASSLPPGGEYEQYF.

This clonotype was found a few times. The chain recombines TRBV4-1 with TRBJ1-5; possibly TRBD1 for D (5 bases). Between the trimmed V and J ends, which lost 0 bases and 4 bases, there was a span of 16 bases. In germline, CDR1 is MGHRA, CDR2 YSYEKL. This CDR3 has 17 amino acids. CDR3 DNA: TGCGCCAGCAGCCAAGATTCGCGGGGCAGGACAAATCAGCCCCAGCATTTT. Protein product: CASSQDSRGRTNQPQHF.

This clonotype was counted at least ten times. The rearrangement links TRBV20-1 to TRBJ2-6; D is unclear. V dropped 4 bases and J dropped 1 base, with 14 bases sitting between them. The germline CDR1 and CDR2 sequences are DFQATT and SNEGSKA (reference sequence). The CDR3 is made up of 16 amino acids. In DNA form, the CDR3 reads TGCAGTGCTATCCGTCCGGGCGTTTCTGGGGCCAACGTCCTGACTTTC. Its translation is CSAIRPGVSGANVLTF.